This T cell receptor (beta chain) was sequenced during a study of identical twins. All donors comprised healthy Caucasians. This clonotype was observed many times. Each CDR3 protein is one row after TCRdb ran MiXCR on the 5' RACE reads. The sample yields 400,000 to 550,000 distinct CDR3 sequences, around 20% seen once. V shed 5 bases and J 7 bases; nucleotides not matched to a gene: 10. Germline CDR1 reads SGHTA; CDR2 reads FQGNSA. The CDR3 is made up of 15 amino acids. The sample was also reused in another study, on T cells expressing NK-cell markers. That paper states: About six donors showed dominant NKG2C+ clonotypes comprising about 1.0-7.5% of their CD8+ T cells.

The TCR originated in a woman under 30 in good health. The specimen sequenced was CD4+ T cells sorted from blood. This chain connects TRBV7-2 to TRBJ2-1; 8 bases match TRBD2. CDR3 residues: CASSRAGAVMNEQFF. The CDR3, as DNA: TGTGCCAGCAGCCGAGCGGGAGCCGTAATGAATGAGCAGTTCTTC.